In this sample, the clone carrying this T cell receptor (beta chain) turned up many times. Its antigen remains unknown. Per germline, CDR1 LGHDT and CDR2 YNNKEL (reference sequence). V was shortened by 4 bases and J by 0 bases, with 10 bases between the two germline ends. The CDR3 totals 14 residues. Unique molecular identifiers (one per individual cDNA molecule) were attached. One entry per CDR3 protein results from TCRdb running MiXCR on the 5' RACE reads. The table includes more than 20,000 distinct CDR3 sequences, 3.5% to 4.5% detected once. The sample belongs to a study of early T cells in non-severe SARS-CoV-2 infection. Findings of the study overall: VDJdb matching skewed toward anti-spike CD8 responses, missing private and CD4 specificities.

The sample taken for sequencing was whole blood. The source of this sequence is an adult who was a healthcare worker with PCR-confirmed SARS-CoV-2 infection or an uninfected control (not recorded which). V is TRBV3-1 and J is TRBJ2-7; possible D gene TRBD2, 6 bases. Here the CDR3 DNA reads TGTGCCAGCAGCCCACTAGCAGACTCCTACGAGCAGTACTTC. Translated, it gives CASSPLADSYEQYF.